These 20 T cell receptor beta chains were sequenced from one sample in a study of blood T cells in healthy people across ages. Using a J-beta primer mix together with a sample-barcoded 5' primer, a second PCR was run for about 6 to 12 cycles. TCRdb analysed the 5' RACE reads with MiXCR anew, one entry per CDR3 protein. The repertoire holds roughly 1.9 million distinct CDR3 sequences, with about 39% as singletons. Source material: blood. These receptors all stem from a human donor in good health.

This clonotype was counted many times. The chain has TRBV29-1 and TRBJ2-1; no firm D call. The germline gives CDR1 SQVTM, CDR2 ANQGSEA. CDR3 length: 13 residues. Trimming stripped 7 bases from V and 0 bases from J, with 10 bases between. CDR3 residues: CSADGSSYNEQFF. The CDR3 DNA reads TGCAGCGCCGACGGCAGCTCCTACAATGAGCAGTTCTTC.

The chain carries TRBV7-2 and TRBJ1-4; TRBD1 agrees at 10 bases. Germline lookup yields CDR1 SGHTA and CDR2 FQGNSA. Trimming cost V 4 bases and J 7 bases; bases outside gene matches: 3. The CDR3 contains 14 residues. CDR3 in DNA: TGTGCCAGCAGCTCGGGACAGGGGACTGAAAAACTGTTTTTT. Its protein is CASSSGQGTEKLFF.

The chain carries TRBV11-1 and TRBJ2-6; the D is unclear. Per the germline V gene, CDR1 is SGHAT and CDR2 is FQDESV (reference sequence). The CDR3 is made up of 17 amino acids. Trimming shortened V by 1 base and J by 0 bases, and 10 bases separated the two germline ends. The CDR3 DNA is TGTGCCAGCAGCTTAGGGCCCTACCACTCTGGGGCCAACGTCCTGACTTTC. Amino acid sequence: CASSLGPYHSGANVLTF. The whole variable domain, remainder taken from reference TRBV11-1 and TRBJ2-6, is EAEVAQSPRYKITEKSQAVAFWCDPISGHATLYWYRQILGQGPELLVQFQDESVVDDSQLPKDRFSAERLKGVDSTLKIQPAELGDSAMYLCASSLGPYHSGANVLTFGAGSRLTVL.

This clonotype was picked up one time. The rearrangement joins TRBV9 to TRBJ2-3; D may be TRBD1 (6 bases). Germline V gives CDR1 SGDLS, CDR2 YYNGEE. This CDR3 has 15 residues. V was trimmed by 0 bases and J by 4 bases, leaving 12 bases between them. In nucleotides, the CDR3 is TGTGCCAGCAGCGTAGACGGAACAGGGTCAGATACGCAGTATTTT. Translating gives CASSVDGTGSDTQYF.

The chain couples TRBV15 to TRBJ2-3; 9 bases are a match to TRBD1. The junction had 6 bases not matched to a gene; V was cut back by 6 bases and J by 5 bases. The CDR3 spans 14 residues. Germline CDR1 is LNHNV and CDR2 is YYDKDF (reference sequence). The CDR3 spells CATRRGQGRDTQYF. CDR3 bases: TGTGCCACCAGGCGGGGACAGGGAAGAGATACGCAGTATTTT. Filled out from reference TRBV15 and TRBJ2-3, the complete variable domain reads DAMVIQNPRYQVTQFGKPVTLSCSQTLNHNVMYWYQQKSSQAPKLLFHYYDKDFNNEADTPDNFQSRRPNTSFCFLDIRSPGLGDTAMYLCATRRGQGRDTQYFGPGTRLTVL.

V and J are TRBV20-1 and TRBJ1-5; no reliable D call. This CDR3 has 15 amino acids. In germline, CDR1 is DFQATT, CDR2 SNEGSKA (reference sequence). V was shortened by 4 bases and J by 5 bases, with 18 bases between the two germline ends. The CDR3 protein is CSAKGRDNTYQPQHF. For the CDR3, the DNA is TGCAGTGCTAAGGGCCGCGATAATACTTATCAGCCCCAGCATTTT.

The rearrangement links TRBV6-6 to TRBJ1-5; 7 bases are a match to TRBD1. CDR1 and CDR2 (germline): MNHNY, SVGAGI (reference sequence). Germline trimming cut 8 bases from V and 0 bases from J; bases unmatched to any gene: 10. The CDR3 consists of 16 residues. CDR3 DNA: TGTGCCAGCCAAACCTCAGGGGGTCATAGCAATCAGCCCCAGCATTTT. Translation: CASQTSGGHSNQPQHF.

The sample holds a few counts of this clonotype. V is TRBV28 and J is TRBJ1-5; 8 nucleotides align to TRBD1. The J segment lost 3 bases and the V segment lost 6 bases, leaving 10 bases of the junction unmatched. The CDR3 consists of 16 residues. The V gene's germline CDR1 is MDHEN and CDR2 SYDVKM. Here the CDR3 DNA reads TGTGCCAGCAGCTCCTCGGGACAGGCCCTCAATCAGCCCCAGCATTTT. This encodes CASSSSGQALNQPQHF.

The chain carries TRBV10-3 and TRBJ2-4, with TRBD1 matching over 8 bases. The J call is uncertain, as TRBJ2-7 better fits the DNA end. The CDR3 is 11 amino acids. Germline V gene data show CDR1 as ENHRY and CDR2 as SYGVKD. The CDR3 coding sequence is TGTGCCATAGCAGGGGGCGACGAGCAGTACTTC. It specifies CAIAGGDEQYF.

The rearrangement links TRBV4-3 to TRBJ2-5; tentatively, D is TRBD1 or TRBD2 (6 bases each). The V gene lost 4 bases and the J gene lost 6 bases, with 21 bases spanning the gap. Germline V CDR1 and CDR2: LGHNA, YSLEER. The CDR3 contains 16 residues. This CDR3 is CASSRHKLSGAKTQYF. The CDR3 DNA sequence: TGCGCCAGCAGCCGACACAAACTCTCGGGGGCAAAGACCCAGTACTTC.

This chain uses TRBV29-1 with TRBJ1-2; 12 bases align to TRBD1. The CDR3 covers 16 residues. The trim removed 8 bases at V and 3 bases at J, leaving 13 bases unmatched. From germline, CDR1 is SQVTM and CDR2 ANQGSEA. CDR3 sequence (DNA): TGCAGCATCCTTAGAGGGACAGGGGGCGCGGACTATGGCTACACCTTC. Its protein product is CSILRGTGGADYGYTF. The entire variable domain, with the rest obtained from reference TRBV29-1 and TRBJ1-2, is as follows: SAVISQKPSRDICQRGTSLTIQCQVDSQVTMMFWYRQQPGQSLTLIATANQGSEATYESGFVIDKFPISRPNLTFSTLTVSNMSPEDSSIYLCSILRGTGGADYGYTFGSGTRLTVV.

V is TRBV4-2 and J is TRBJ1-2; D is unresolved. Per the germline V gene, CDR1 is LGHNA and CDR2 is YNFKEQ. V lost 1 base and J lost 0, with 6 bases in between. The CDR3 runs to 14 residues. The CDR3 DNA is TGTGCCAGCAGCCAAGTAGTGTCTAACTATGGCTACACCTTC. Protein product: CASSQVVSNYGYTF.

The chain combines TRBV6-5 with TRBJ2-7, with D perhaps TRBD1 (5 bases). Per the germline V gene, CDR1 is MNHEY and CDR2 is SVGAGI. V lost 1 base and J 6 bases, leaving 10 bases between the germline ends. This CDR3 spans 13 amino acids. The CDR3 spells CASSYLGRAEQYF. DNA of the CDR3: TGTGCCAGCAGTTACTTGGGCAGGGCCGAGCAGTACTTC.

This clonotype turned up a few times. One junction end disagrees with the germline gene, perhaps due to a read error. This sequence joins TRBV7-3 and TRBJ2-5; D not resolved. This CDR3 has 14 residues. In germline, CDR1 is SGHTA, CDR2 FQGTGA. The CDR3: CASSRWGPPEPQYF. CDR3 in DNA: TGTGCTAGCAGCCGGTGGGGTCCCCCTGAGCCACAGTACTTC. The full variable domain, with the rest looked up from reference TRBV7-3 and TRBJ2-5, is GAGVSQTPSNKVTEKGKYVELRCDPISGHTALYWYRQSLGQGPEFLIYFQGTGAADDSGLPNDRFFAVRPEGSVSTLKIQRTERGDSAVYLCASSRWGPPEPQYFGPGTRLLVL.

The V gene is TRBV7-2, the J gene TRBJ2-2; D is perhaps TRBD1 (5 bases). V was trimmed by 6 bases and J by 5 bases, leaving 16 bases between them. Per the germline V gene, CDR1 is SGHTA and CDR2 is FQGNSA. CDR3 length equals 15 residues. The DNA for the CDR3 is TGTGCCAGCAGACCCCCCAGGGCAGGGACCGGGGAGCTGTTTTTT. It encodes CASRPPRAGTGELFF.

A remark on this clonotype: Since a much larger clone is just one base distant, this may be a read error. The gene calls are TRBV29-1 and TRBJ1-2; possible D gene TRBD1, 5 bases. Germline V gene sequence: CDR1 SQVTM, CDR2 ANQGSEA. Trimming took 3 bases from V and 4 from J, leaving 12 bases between them. This CDR3 has 13 amino acids. CDR3 residues: CSVDPGVGYGYTF. The CDR3 DNA reads TGCAGCGTTGATCCGGGGGTTGGCTATGGCTACACCTTC.

The chain is built from TRBV5-6 and TRBJ2-7; D call uncertain. Germline CDR1 and CDR2: SGHDT and YYEEEE. V lost 2 bases and J lost 1, with 13 bases in between. CDR3 size: 15 residues. CDR3 protein: CASSFETQPSYEQYF. Written as DNA, the CDR3 is TGTGCCAGCAGCTTTGAGACGCAGCCTTCCTACGAGCAGTACTTC.

CDR3 sequence reads: CSVYGGIPYGYTF. The CDR3 nucleotides read TGCAGCGTCTACGGGGGTATCCCCTATGGCTACACCTTC. The chain employs TRBV29-1 and TRBJ1-2; a weak D match, TRBD1 (5 bases). From germline, CDR1 is SQVTM and CDR2 ANQGSEA. The ends were cut back, 6 bases at V and 4 bases at J, with 15 bases in the middle. The CDR3 runs 13 residues. Variable domain in full (rest from reference TRBV29-1 and TRBJ1-2): SAVISQKPSRDICQRGTSLTIQCQVDSQVTMMFWYRQQPGQSLTLIATANQGSEATYESGFVIDKFPISRPNLTFSTLTVSNMSPEDSSIYLCSVYGGIPYGYTFGSGTRLTVV.

This clonotype came up once. The chain combines TRBV27 with TRBJ2-5; no clear D gene. The germline CDR1 and CDR2 sequences are MNHEY and SMNVEV (reference sequence). The CDR3 runs 15 residues. Trimming pared 2 bases from V and 2 bases from J, leaving 12 bases between. CDR3 sequence (DNA): TGTGCCAGCAGTTTAAACAGAGGATTTCAAGAGACCCAGTACTTC. Translating it yields CASSLNRGFQETQYF.

In this sample, this clonotype turned up a few times. This sequence joins TRBV29-1 and TRBJ2-7, with TRBD1 matching over 8 bases. V lost 1 base and J lost 0; bases outside the gene matches: 17. This CDR3 has 19 residues. Germline V lookup: CDR1 SQVTM, CDR2 ANQGSEA. This chain's CDR3 is CSVEAGPYGQGHSSYEQYF. CDR3 DNA: TGCAGCGTTGAAGCGGGTCCGTATGGACAGGGACATAGCTCCTACGAGCAGTACTTC.